One TCR beta chain is described in this entry. This sample is part of a study of blood T cell repertoires in COVID-19. Study summary: Both acute and convalescent COVID-19 samples were obtained from the United States, Italy and Spain.

The cohort comprised adults aged 18 to 89 years residing in about two dozen US areas. Grouping used clinical history reported by participants in a survey and questionnaire. Each exposed participant met a COVID-19 case in the 2 weeks preceding study entry. Method: immunoSEQ multiplex PCR; TCRdb's copy keeps in-frame clones and lacks some. The sample carries roughly 250,000 clones, approximately 90% recorded once. Germline values: CDR1 SGHTA, CDR2 FQGNSA. V shed 5 bases and J shed 8 bases, with 21 bases lying between them. This CDR3 has 16 residues. This rearrangement joins TRBV7-2 to TRBJ2-2; a weak D match, TRBD1 (5 bases). The specimen sequenced was PBMCs or T cells enriched from blood (not recorded which). The clonotype was recovered from a man between 45 and 60 years old who had been exposed to COVID-19. The CDR3, as DNA: TGTGCCAGCAGCCCGAGGACAACCCCTTCCCCGGGGGAGCTGTTTTTT. Amino acids: CASSPRTTPSPGELFF.